This TCR beta chain was sequenced in a study of cytomegalovirus exposure and HLA in healthy donors (dated by TCRdb to about 2017). Study-wide context: An earlier analysis of roughly 500 of the donors reported 276 Gb of sequence data and 117 million unique TCR beta sequences obtained from about 170 million T cells. An early release that covered roughly 600 HLA-typed donors contained 300 to 350 gigabases of sequencing data and approximately 85 million unique TCR sequences. Of the 350 to 450 genotyped donors, approximately 80% were placed in the genetic ancestry cluster associated with self-reported Caucasian donors. The study was designed to test whether signatures of past pathogen exposure could be identified by cataloging public T cell receptors. The study profiled the T cell repertoires of hundreds of subjects by immunosequencing and related them to cytomegalovirus serostatus. Besides the first cohort of about 730 subjects, a separate validation cohort made up of over 95 different subjects was used. To predict cytomegalovirus infection status, the study combined high-throughput TCR immunosequencing, statistical association of individual TCRs with disease status, and machine learning. A later analysis re-examined previously published TCR beta repertoires from more than 600 donors and added high-resolution HLA genotyping to investigate patterns of TCR occurrence. Rather than using new phenotypic data, the later analysis identified candidate immune exposures from TCR beta sequences and from how often those sequences occurred across donors. To decide whether each TCR beta V gene segment behaved as functional or pseudogenic, an earlier analysis of 587 of the donors relied on high-throughput TCR beta sequencing. Donor age, sex, ethnicity and CMV serostatus were compiled alongside the repertoire data. In a later genetic analysis, genome-wide SNP genotypes for about 55% of the roughly 700 donors were used, and that subset was treated as a discovery cohort. Every repertoire in the discovery cohort had been generated on one and the same sequencing platform. HLA typing included class I and class II loci at four-digit resolution. The number of typed donors differed by locus: about 620-630 for A, B, C, DRB1 and DQB1; 500 to 550 for DQA1; fewer than 610 for DPA1; and 400 to 480 for DPB1. Roughly five DR-DQ haplotypes were handled as single units for association and clustering because linkage in the cohort was strong. Across 398 genotyped donors of the cohort, an average of about 240,000 unique TCR beta nucleotide sequences per donor were sequenced, and roughly a sixth of those sequences were non-productive. Findings and caveats that apply to the study as a whole: In an earlier analysis of approximately 600 of the donors, most TCR beta V segments were observed in productive rearrangements about 87% or about 30% of the time, broadly matching IMGT annotations. In a later analysis, most CMV-associated TCR beta chains were found to appear HLA-restricted, with HLA associations seemingly driven largely by CMV exposure. A later analysis found that HLA-associated TCR beta chains were more clonally expanded and had lower generation probabilities than equally common non-associated chains. A cluster of highly shared sequence variants was judged likely to represent a technical artifact of the sequencing pipeline. Because some donors lacked HLA typing at each locus, the association tests relied only on the typed subset. Because the 87-base-pair reads could not distinguish some IMGT-functional V segments, including TRBV6-2 and TRBV6-3, those segments were excluded. The study listed 164 TCR beta chains as associated with cytomegalovirus. A later analysis reported that several top co-occurrence clusters appeared linked to parvovirus B19, influenza, CMV and Epstein-Barr virus. A later genetic analysis reported fewer N-insertions in productive TCRs among donors in an Asian-associated ancestry cluster than the roughly 620-donor mean. The earlier analysis of some 540 of the donors excluded seventeen rarely observed V segments, including chromosome 9 orphons, because counts were too low. V-gene and J-gene trimming of TCR beta chains was associated with a missense DCLRE1C variant in a later genetic analysis, and the association was replicated in an independent cohort. In a later analysis, about 17,000 TCR beta sequences were associated with specific HLA alleles at a false discovery rate of 0.05. The presence/absence analyses assumed that sequencing depth was roughly uniform across donors, and that assumption may not be true. In a later analysis, the rate of TCR association differed among HLA loci, with DRB1 alleles having the most associated TCRs and HLA-C alleles having the fewest. A further reported finding was that TCR beta sequences accurately predicted the HLA-A and HLA-B alleles for most subjects in the first cohort. It was suggested by the authors that the approach could potentially be generalized to other disease states and immunological phenotypes. For the cohort, immune exposure information was limited to CMV serostatus. Strong co-occurrence of HLA alleles, especially DR and DQ, made assigning TCR associations to individual alleles difficult. Most TCR sequences were observed very rarely across donors, whereas some public TCRs were present in many individuals. The cohort was sequenced for TCR beta chains only, and without alpha or paired-chain data the features that could be detected were limited. In vitro tests confirmed that three of the cytomegalovirus-associated TCR beta chains recognize cytomegalovirus antigens. In both the original and validation cohorts, the classifier was reported to diagnose cytomegalovirus status with high specificity and sensitivity. Linkage disequilibrium might explain the correlated functional status among segregating V segments, but an unknown experimental factor could not be ruled out.

The library was built by means of the immunoSEQ multiplex PCR assay. The multiplex PCR relied on a mix of 60 forward primers for TCR Vbeta segments and 13 reverse primers for TCR Jbeta segments. The CDR3 region of rearranged TCR beta genes was amplified from genomic DNA by a multiplex PCR assay. The Illumina HiSeq System was used to sequence the amplified TCR beta libraries as 87-base-pair reads. As for how the authors treated the data: A later analysis counted tens of millions of unique TCR beta chains across the 666 repertoires, and some 11 million of these chains were shared by at least two donors. Raw reads were error-corrected and collapsed into unique sequences by a nearest-neighbor algorithm in which closely related sequences were merged to remove PCR and sequencing errors. To assign V, D and J gene segments, CDR3 sequences were aligned to IMGT reference sequences. For a sequence to be retained, at least a six-nucleotide match to both a V gene segment and a J gene segment was required. Rearrangements were called productive when the CDR3 lacked stop codons and stayed in frame with V and J; all others were non-productive. Following IMGT convention, CDR3 was defined as the stretch from the second conserved V-encoded cysteine to the conserved J-encoded phenylalanine. The earlier analysis of a few hundred of the donors excluded any sequence lacking an unambiguous match to a single V gene segment. An earlier analysis of 587 of the donors classified V segments as functional when productive rearrangements were above 56.7% and as segregating when the standard deviation between donors was above 5%. A statistical classification framework was developed to diagnose cytomegalovirus status using the catalog of TCR beta chain sequences. In a later analysis, TCR nucleotide sequences were compared against IMGT/GENE-DB human TR gene sequences so that V and J genes could be assigned. A later analysis assigned CDR3 sequences and most-parsimonious VDJ recombination scenarios with the TCRdist pipeline. In a later analysis, each TCR beta chain was defined by its CDR3 amino acid sequence together with its V-gene family, and reads without a unique V-gene family were excluded. As a way to deal with suspected cross-contamination and a sequencing artifact, a later analysis dropped nearly 600 nucleotide sequences that were highly shared and had low generation probability. A later analysis calculated a clonal expansion index for each public chain from normalized within-repertoire ranks of inferred template counts. In a later analysis, generation probabilities were computed with a VDJ recombination model fitted to out-of-frame rearrangements, and the resulting probabilities were checked against IGoR. Hypergeometric tests were used in a later analysis to score TCR-TCR, TCR-HLA and TCR-CMV co-occurrence, with a repertoire-size bias correction applied to the TCR pairs. To estimate false discovery rates, a later analysis permuted the HLA or CMV assignments 20 times. In a later analysis, co-occurring TCRs were grouped using DBSCAN, and TCRdist sequence similarity was added for clustering within HLA-allele-positive subsets. Co-occurrence clustering excluded repertoires with fewer than 30,000 or more than 120,000 public chains, plus five with anomalous nucleotide sharing. TCRdb re-hosts the immuneACCESS table, in-frame sequences only. Its copies lack some clones; in the studies checked, an unresolved V gene accounts for under half of them, and the cause for the rest is not known. D and trimming were read from the DNA, whereas the V and J calls and clone size are those reported in that table. For this sample there are roughly 150,000 clones; just under 80% appear just once. In total, the top ten clones hold around 7% of the sample.

In regard to this clone: Its specific antigen is unknown. Per-nucleotide qualities are absent, and no much larger clonotype sits a single base away.

The cohort consisted of some 670 healthy bone marrow donors. Cohort members were all nominally healthy when sampled, although unrecorded immune exposures were likely present. The donor was CMV seropositive and belonged to the group of 250 to 300 seropositive cohort members. Every donor gave a peripheral blood sample, and the peripheral blood mononuclear cells from that sample were used for TCR beta sequencing. The Qiagen DNeasy Blood Extraction Kit was used to extract genomic DNA from the blood cell samples. CDR1 and CDR2 are drawn from the germline V gene: SNHLY, FYNNEI. V was cut back by 4 bases and J by 11 bases, leaving a gap of 15 bases between them. The CDR3 runs 13 amino acids, cysteine and phenylalanine included. The read is trimmed to its CDR3 DNA, 39 bases read in frame from base 1.

This chain is built from TRBV2 and TRBJ1-5; TRBD1 is perhaps the D gene, given 6 matching bases. Sequencing input: PBMCs. The sequence was obtained from a woman in her 40s in good health and CMV-seropositive. The DNA sequence is given as TGTGCCAGCAGTGCGGACAGTAGTAGCTCCCAGCATTTT. Translated, this gives CASSADSSSSQHF.